This T cell receptor beta chain stems from a study of blood T cell repertoires in COVID-19 (dated by TCRdb to about 2020). About the investigation overall: Samples covering the acute and convalescent phases of COVID-19 were provided by collaborators in the United States, Italy and Spain. The material from the prospective study consisted of cDNA or gDNA derived from T cells, B-cell-depleted T cells, or PBMCs. Subjects who had been exposed to COVID-19, were actively infected with it, or had recovered from it provided the deeply sampled blood TCRbeta repertoires that made up the dataset. The repertoires were released in a freely available public database meant as a resource for research on the immune response to SARS-CoV-2. The samples were drawn from two sources: the first 160 participants of the ongoing ImmuneRACE study, and 950 to 1,500 subjects contributed by 6 global collaborators. Sample metadata almost always included a de-identified subject ID, COVID-19 status, age in years and sex. HLA class I and class II types, where available, came from metadata supplied by the sample provider rather than from assay-based typing. Overall results and qualifications from the work: The amount of clinical and demographic metadata varied by source and participant and was provided uncurated.

Collaborating institutions collected whole blood in K2EDTA tubes following their own protocols. Collaborator samples were shipped for TCRbeta analysis as frozen whole blood, isolated PBMCs, or DNA extracted from either sample type. Notes on this clone: No cognate antigen has been identified for it. Base qualities are not recorded, but no much larger clone differs from it by a single base.

The immunoSEQ Assay, a bias-controlled multiplex PCR, was used to amplify TCRbeta CDR3 regions from genomic DNA. In the source study's methods: The number of nucleated cells in each sample was estimated by amplification of reference gene primers within the assay. To quantify the absolute abundance of each unique TCRbeta CDR3 rearrangement, sequence reads were collapsed and filtered. For each sample, productive Simpson clonality was calculated as the square root of Simpson's diversity index across productive rearrangements. This immuneACCESS table, as held by TCRdb, lists in-frame sequences with V and J called but not all clones. Of the missing ones, under half trace to an unresolved V gene in checked studies; the others have no known cause. Clonal size and the V and J genes are those of that table, whereas D and trimming came from the DNA. The sample includes fewer than 120,000 clones, with roughly 85% observed a single time. The ten top clones hold approximately 16% of the sample.

The sequence was collected from a woman over 75 with active or convalescent COVID-19. The sample was peripheral blood.

The CDR3 is CSVLQGAGNEQYF. The nucleotides are TGCAGCGTCCTACAGGGGGCGGGAAACGAGCAGTACTTC. The chain links TRBV29-1 with TRBJ2-7; 9 of the junction bases match TRBD1. Looking up the germline V gene yields CDR1 SQVTM and CDR2 ANQGSEA. Reading from cysteine to phenylalanine, the CDR3 counts 13 amino acids. This entry keeps only the CDR3 DNA: 39 bases, framed from base 1. V and J are trimmed by 6 bases and 5 bases, and the gene matches miss 8 bases of the junction.